A single sample is the source of the 11 T cell receptor beta chains below, sequenced in a study of shared clonotypes between healthy human individuals. Only in-frame clones appear in the TCRdb table, and some are missing; sequencing was by immunoSEQ multiplex PCR. The sample shows 600,000 to 750,000 clones, about two thirds of them seen only once. Sample: memory CD4+ T cells sorted from blood. The subset denotes: CD45RA-negative fraction. These receptors were collected from a woman aged 30 to 39 in good health.

The chain joins TRBV6-1 to TRBJ1-3; D ambiguous. The CDR3 has 15 residues. The ends were cut back, 7 bases at V and 0 bases at J, with 13 bases in the middle. The germline gives CDR1 MNHNS, CDR2 SASEGT. CDR3 DNA sequence: TGTGCCAGCATCGGACCCCTGAGCTCTGGAAACACCATATATTTT. Translated, it gives CASIGPLSSGNTIYF.

In the case of this clone: This may be a read error: a much more frequent sequence differs by one nucleotide. Other DNA sequences within the sample encode an identical CDR3. The V call is TRBV7-2, the J call TRBJ2-7; 7 bases match TRBD2. Germline values: CDR1 SGHTA, CDR2 FQGNSA. The V segment lost 6 bases and the J segment 0 bases; nucleotides outside the gene matches: 5. The CDR3 runs 14 residues. The CDR3: CASSSQRDSYEQYF. The CDR3 nucleotides are TGTGCCAGCAGTTCCCAGCGGGACTCCTACGAGCAGTACTTC.

This clone was seen more than once but under ten times. The V and J genes are TRBV5-4 and TRBJ2-7, with a possible D match to TRBD1 (6 bases). The CDR3 contains 15 residues. Trimming pared 4 bases from V and 3 bases from J, leaving 17 bases between. Germline assignment: CDR1 SGHNT and CDR2 YYREEE (reference sequence). The CDR3 loop reads CASSAQGTWVYEQYF. CDR3 bases: TGTGCCAGCAGCGCCCAGGGGACCTGGGTCTACGAGCAGTACTTC.

The J gene is TRBJ1-1, the V gene TRBV5-1, with D perhaps matching TRBD1 (6 bases). The CDR3 contains 14 residues. The germline V gene encodes CDR1 SGHRS and CDR2 YFSETQ. Trimming stripped 4 bases from V and 6 bases from J, with 16 bases between. The CDR3 coding sequence is TGCGCCAGCAGCACAACAACAGGGCCGGCTGAAGCTTTCTTT. Protein: CASSTTTGPAEAFF.

Regarding this clone: Other DNA sequences in this specimen translate into the identical CDR3. V gene TRBV7-2 combines with J gene TRBJ1-5, with unresolved D. This CDR3 has 15 amino acids. CDR1 SGHTA and CDR2 FQGNSA come from the germline V gene. V was pared by 1 base and J by 4 bases, with 11 bases between. CDR3 protein: CASSLDVLSNQPQHF. As DNA, the CDR3 is TGTGCCAGCAGCTTAGACGTTCTGAGTAATCAGCCCCAGCATTTT.

This clone showed up just once. This rearrangement joins TRBV5-6 to TRBJ1-2; D unresolved. The CDR3 sequence is 15 residues long. The V gene lost 0 bases and the J gene lost 2 bases, with 11 bases spanning the gap. Germline CDR1 reads SGHDT; CDR2 reads YYEEEE. CDR3 amino acids: CASSLAPVGNYGYTF. The CDR3 DNA follows: TGTGCCAGCAGCTTGGCCCCAGTAGGGAACTATGGCTACACCTTC. The variable domain in full, with the rest retrieved from reference TRBV5-6 and TRBJ1-2, is DAGVTQSPTHLIKTRGQQVTLRCSPKSGHDTVSWYQQALGQGPQFIFQYYEEEERQRGNFPDRFSGHQFPNYSSELNVNALLLGDSALYLCASSLAPVGNYGYTFGSGTRLTVV.

This clone came up many times. V is TRBV7-6 and J is TRBJ2-3; TRBD1 or TRBD2 may be the D gene (5 bases each). This CDR3 is built from 16 residues. Germline CDR1 and CDR2: SGHVS and FNYEAQ. The V end was cut by 1 base, the J end by 2 bases, with 13 bases between. Here the CDR3 reads CASSLGGMGSTDTQYF. The CDR3 region has the DNA TGTGCCAGCAGCTTAGGGGGGATGGGCTCCACAGATACGCAGTATTTT.

The V and J genes are TRBV28 and TRBJ2-7; D gene ambiguous. CDR1 and CDR2 from the germline V gene are MDHEN and SYDVKM. V lost 7 bases and J 2 bases, leaving 12 bases between the germline ends. The CDR3 is made up of 13 amino acids. The DNA of the CDR3 is TGTGCCAGCACCTACGCACCCACCTACGAGCAGTACTTC. Translation gives CASTYAPTYEQYF.

This clone was observed a single time. The DNA of the CDR3 is TGTGCCACCAGCAGAGCCGGGGAGGGGGCTGGGGGCTACACCTTC. Protein: CATSRAGEGAGGYTF. The chain recombines TRBV15 with TRBJ1-2; TRBD1 matches at 7 bases. This CDR3 is built from 15 residues. V lost 1 base to trimming and J lost 8 bases; unmatched junction nucleotides: 10. The germline V gene has CDR1 LNHNV and CDR2 YYDKDF (reference sequence).

The table lists this clone with a few counts. Other DNA sequences within the sample encode an identical CDR3. The chain links TRBV7-9 to TRBJ1-5, with 8 bases matching TRBD1. The trim removed 3 bases at V and 6 bases at J, leaving 4 bases unmatched. The V gene's germline CDR1 is SEHNR and CDR2 FQNEAQ (reference sequence). The CDR3 length is 14 residues. CDR3 DNA sequence: TGTGCCAGCAGCTTGGACAGGGATAGTCAGCCCCAGCATTTT. It translates to CASSLDRDSQPQHF.

The chain joins TRBV19 to TRBJ2-2, with TRBD2 matching 7 bases. The CDR3 loop spans 16 amino acids. Trimming took 1 base from V and 2 from J; bases not matched to a gene: 4. Germline loops: CDR1 LNHDA, CDR2 SQIVND (reference sequence). The CDR3 nucleotides read TGTGCCAGTAGTATAGGTTGGGGGGGAAACACCGGGGAGCTGTTTTTT. Translation gives CASSIGWGGNTGELFF.